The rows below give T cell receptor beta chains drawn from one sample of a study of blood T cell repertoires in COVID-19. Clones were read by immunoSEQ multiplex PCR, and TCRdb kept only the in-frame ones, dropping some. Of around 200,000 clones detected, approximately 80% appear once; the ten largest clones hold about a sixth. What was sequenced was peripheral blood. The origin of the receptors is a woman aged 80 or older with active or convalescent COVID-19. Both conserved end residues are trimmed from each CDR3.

ASSIGDPETQY TRBJ2-5 TRBV21-1
ASSLRLAGYNEQF TRBJ2-1 TRBV5-4
ASSPGGLAGVTSTDTQY TRBJ2-3 TRBV6-6
ASSLERRETQY TRBJ2-5 TRBV12-3/TRBV12-4
AISSGTVEGQPQH TRBJ1-5 TRBV10-3
ASSLVRANTGELF TRBJ2-2 TRBV5-6
ASSPGRTPYEQY TRBJ2-7 TRBV7-2
ASSQPQGDWGGEQF TRBJ2-1 TRBV23-1
ASTFGGTYEQY TRBJ2-7 TRBV5-4
ASSLSGRSYNEQF TRBJ2-1 TRBV11-3
ASRFQARESGYT TRBJ1-2 TRBV6-5
ATRRAGYEQY TRBJ2-7 TRBV24-1
ASSLSRAGGNYEQY TRBJ2-7 TRBV7-3
ASSSRSGANVLT TRBJ2-6 TRBV2
ASSHGGGYEQY TRBJ2-7 TRBV14
ASSLERGPGIQY TRBJ2-4 TRBV7-2
AWSVGGAGTGELF TRBJ2-2 TRBV30
ASSPGHINEKLF TRBJ1-4 TRBV6-5
ASSEAPRVGNQPQH TRBJ1-5 TRBV6-1
AWSVGVSPGLNTEAF TRBJ1-1 TRBV30
ASKSGYGPNTGELF TRBJ2-2 TRBV7-6
ASSEVVGGSYEKLF TRBJ1-4 TRBV2
ASSVAAQRRSYNEQF TRBJ2-1 TRBV9
ASTPLDSRHSPLH TRBJ1-6 TRBV19
ASSRGAASGSTDTQY TRBJ2-3 TRBV11-3